One TCR beta chain is described in this entry. Its cognate antigen has yet to be identified. Base qualities are not provided; no much larger clone lies one nucleotide away. The study tested focal radiation therapy combined with CTLA-4 blockade (ipilimumab) in patients with chemo-refractory metastatic non-small-cell lung cancer. The data are from a study of radiotherapy plus CTLA-4 blockade in lung cancer (dated by TCRdb to 2017 to 2018). With respect to the entire study: Objective responses were observed in about 17% of enrolled patients, and disease control was achieved in less than 40%.

Libraries were constructed by the immunoSEQ multiplex PCR assay. TCRdb carries this immuneACCESS record with in-frame sequences only. Its versions omit some clonotypes, under half of them owing to an unresolved V gene in the studies checked, with the rest unexplained. Present in this sample are about 38,000 clones, just over 85% of which were seen just once. The top ten constitute under 25% of the sample. The CDR3, from cysteine to phenylalanine, totals 13 residues. This entry keeps only the CDR3 DNA: 39 bases, framed from base 1. What the authors observed across the whole study: After treatment with radiotherapy and ipilimumab, TCR clones that originated in tumors expanded in peripheral blood. Early dynamic changes in blood T cell clones, together with increased serum interferon-beta after radiation, were reported as the strongest predictors of response.

The sequence came from a human donor with non-small cell lung cancer whose response to radiotherapy plus ipilimumab could not be evaluated. Recombination connected TRBV21-1 to TRBJ1-5. TRBV21-1 is reported as a pseudogene. Material: peripheral blood, obtained from a patient treated with radiotherapy plus ipilimumab. This receptor carries the CDR3 CASTVLPRQPQHF. The nucleotide sequence reads TGTGCCAGCACCGTACTCCCGCGGCAGCCCCAGCATTTT.